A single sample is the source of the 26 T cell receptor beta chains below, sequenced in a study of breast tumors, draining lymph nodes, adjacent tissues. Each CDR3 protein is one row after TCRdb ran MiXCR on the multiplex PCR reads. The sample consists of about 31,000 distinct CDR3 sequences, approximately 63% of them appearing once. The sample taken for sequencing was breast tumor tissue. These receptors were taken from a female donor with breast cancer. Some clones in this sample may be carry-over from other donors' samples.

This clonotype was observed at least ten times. The CDR3 DNA follows: TGTGCCAGCAGCTTGAGCGGTTTTGTTGGCGGGGAGCTGTTTTTT. It specifies CASSLSGFVGGELFF. The V and J genes are TRBV5-4 and TRBJ2-2; the D gene is possibly TRBD2 (5 bases). This CDR3 has 15 residues. Per germline, CDR1 SGHNT and CDR2 YYREEE (reference sequence). Trimming removed 1 base from V and 7 bases from J, with 14 bases in between.

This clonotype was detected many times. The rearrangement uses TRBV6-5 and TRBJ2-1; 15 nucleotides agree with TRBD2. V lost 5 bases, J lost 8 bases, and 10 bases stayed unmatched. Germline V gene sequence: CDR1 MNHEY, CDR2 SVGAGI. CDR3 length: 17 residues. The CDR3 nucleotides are TGTGCCAGCAGTCAACGCCGGACTAGCGGGAGGGCAGATGAGCAGTTCTTC. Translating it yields CASSQRRTSGRADEQFF.

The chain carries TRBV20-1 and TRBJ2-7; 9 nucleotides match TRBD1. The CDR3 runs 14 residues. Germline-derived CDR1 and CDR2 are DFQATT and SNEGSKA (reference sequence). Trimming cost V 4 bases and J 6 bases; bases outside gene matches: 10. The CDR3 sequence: CSAISDRGRTEQYF. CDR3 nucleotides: TGCAGTGCTATAAGCGACAGGGGGAGAACCGAGCAGTACTTC.

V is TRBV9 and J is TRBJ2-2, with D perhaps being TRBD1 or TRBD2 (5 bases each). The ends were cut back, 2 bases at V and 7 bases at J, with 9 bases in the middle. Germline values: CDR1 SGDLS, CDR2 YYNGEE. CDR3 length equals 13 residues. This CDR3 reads CASSVGDGGELFF. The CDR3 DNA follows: TGTGCCAGCAGCGTGGGGGATGGCGGGGAGCTGTTTTTT.

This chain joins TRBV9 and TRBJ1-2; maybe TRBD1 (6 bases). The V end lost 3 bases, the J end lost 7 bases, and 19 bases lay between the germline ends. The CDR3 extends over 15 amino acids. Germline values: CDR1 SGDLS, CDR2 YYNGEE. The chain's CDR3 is CASSARTEGGFGYTF. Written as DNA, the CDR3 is TGTGCCAGCAGCGCACGGACAGAAGGAGGCTTTGGCTACACCTTC.

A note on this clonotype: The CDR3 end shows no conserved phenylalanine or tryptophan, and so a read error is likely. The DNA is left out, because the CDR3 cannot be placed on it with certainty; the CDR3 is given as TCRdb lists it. The CDR3 here is CASSPGGWRQGLAG. The gene calls are TRBV11-1 and TRBJ2-1; the table calls TRBD2, which could not be checked here. Per the germline V gene, CDR1 is SGHAT and CDR2 is FQDESV (reference sequence). The CDR3 totals 14 residues, both ends included.

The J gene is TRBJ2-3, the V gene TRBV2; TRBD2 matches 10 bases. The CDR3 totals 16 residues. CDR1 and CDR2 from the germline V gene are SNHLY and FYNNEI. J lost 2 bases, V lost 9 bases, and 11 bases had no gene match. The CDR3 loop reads CASSTPGLAITDTQYF. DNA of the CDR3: TGTGCCAGTTCGACCCCGGGACTAGCGATCACAGATACGCAGTATTTT.

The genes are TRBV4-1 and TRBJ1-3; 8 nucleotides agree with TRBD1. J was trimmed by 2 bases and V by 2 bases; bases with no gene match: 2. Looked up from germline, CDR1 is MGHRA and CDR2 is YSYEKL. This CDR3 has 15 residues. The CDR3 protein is CASSQQQGAGNTIYF. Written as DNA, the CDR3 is TGCGCCAGCAGCCAACAACAGGGGGCTGGAAACACCATATATTTT.

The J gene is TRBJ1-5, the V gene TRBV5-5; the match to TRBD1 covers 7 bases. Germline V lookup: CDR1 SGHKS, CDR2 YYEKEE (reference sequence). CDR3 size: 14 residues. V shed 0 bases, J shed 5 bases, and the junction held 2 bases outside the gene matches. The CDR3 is CASSLGTGHQPQHF. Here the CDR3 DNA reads TGTGCCAGCAGCTTGGGGACAGGACATCAGCCCCAGCATTTT. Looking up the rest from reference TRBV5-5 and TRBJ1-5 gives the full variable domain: DAGVTQSPTHLIKTRGQQVTLRCSPISGHKSVSWYQQVLGQGPQFIFQYYEKEERGRGNFPDRFSARQFPNYSSELNVNALLLGDSALYLCASSLGTGHQPQHFGDGTRLSIL.

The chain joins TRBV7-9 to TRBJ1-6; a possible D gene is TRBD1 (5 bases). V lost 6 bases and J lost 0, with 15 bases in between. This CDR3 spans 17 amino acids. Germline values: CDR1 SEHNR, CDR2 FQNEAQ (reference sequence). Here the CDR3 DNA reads TGTGCCAGCAGTCAAGACAGACCGAGCTCCTATAATTCACCCCTCCACTTT. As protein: CASSQDRPSSYNSPLHF.

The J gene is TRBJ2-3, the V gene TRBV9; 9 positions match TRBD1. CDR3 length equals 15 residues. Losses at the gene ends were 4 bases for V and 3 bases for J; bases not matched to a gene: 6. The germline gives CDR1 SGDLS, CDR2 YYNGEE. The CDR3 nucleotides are TGTGCCAGCAGCCCCTGGGACAGGGTTACAGATACGCAGTATTTT. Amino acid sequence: CASSPWDRVTDTQYF.

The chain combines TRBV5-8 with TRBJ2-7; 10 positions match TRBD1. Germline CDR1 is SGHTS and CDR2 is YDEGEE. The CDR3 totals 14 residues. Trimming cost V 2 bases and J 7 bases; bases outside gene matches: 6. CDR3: CASSLRQGAREQYF. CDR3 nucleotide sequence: TGTGCCAGCAGCTTAAGACAGGGGGCGCGGGAGCAGTACTTC.

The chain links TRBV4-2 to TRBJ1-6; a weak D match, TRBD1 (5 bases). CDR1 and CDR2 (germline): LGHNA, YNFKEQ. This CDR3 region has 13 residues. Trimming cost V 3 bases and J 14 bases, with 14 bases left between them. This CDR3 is CASSQDTIGALHF. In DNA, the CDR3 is TGTGCCAGCAGCCAGGACACCATTGGAGCCCTCCACTTT.

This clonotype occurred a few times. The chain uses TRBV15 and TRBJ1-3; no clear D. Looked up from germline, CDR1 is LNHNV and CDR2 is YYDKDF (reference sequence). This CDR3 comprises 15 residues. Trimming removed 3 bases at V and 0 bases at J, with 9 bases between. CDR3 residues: CATSRADNSGNTIYF. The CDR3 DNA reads TGTGCCACCAGCAGGGCTGATAACTCTGGAAACACCATATATTTT.

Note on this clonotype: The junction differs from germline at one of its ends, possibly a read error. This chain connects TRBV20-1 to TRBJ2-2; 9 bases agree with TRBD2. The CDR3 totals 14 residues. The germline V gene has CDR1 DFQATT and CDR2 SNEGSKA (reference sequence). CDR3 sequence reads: CSATSGRKAGGLGF. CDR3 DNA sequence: TGCAGTGCTACAAGCGGGAGGAAGGCCGGGGGACTGGGTTTT.

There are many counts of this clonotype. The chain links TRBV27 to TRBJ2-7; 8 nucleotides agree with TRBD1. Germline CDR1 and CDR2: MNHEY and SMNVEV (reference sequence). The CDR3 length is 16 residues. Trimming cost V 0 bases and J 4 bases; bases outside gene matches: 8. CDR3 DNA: TGTGCCAGCAGTTTATCGTGGACAGGGAGTGTTTACGAGCAGTACTTC. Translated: CASSLSWTGSVYEQYF.

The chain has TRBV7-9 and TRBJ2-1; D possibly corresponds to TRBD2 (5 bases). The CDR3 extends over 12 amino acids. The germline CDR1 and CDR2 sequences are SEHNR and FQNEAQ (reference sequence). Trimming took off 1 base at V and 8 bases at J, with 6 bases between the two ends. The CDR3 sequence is CASSLGRDEQFF. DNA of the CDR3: TGTGCCAGCAGCTTAGGGCGGGATGAGCAGTTCTTC.

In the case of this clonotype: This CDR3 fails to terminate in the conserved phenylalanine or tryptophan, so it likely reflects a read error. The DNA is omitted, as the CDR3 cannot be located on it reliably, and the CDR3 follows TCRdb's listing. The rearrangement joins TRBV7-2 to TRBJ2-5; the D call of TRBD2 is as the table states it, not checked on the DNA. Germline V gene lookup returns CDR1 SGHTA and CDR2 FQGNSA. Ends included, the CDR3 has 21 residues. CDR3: CASSPQGGTGGGRGYGYTFGS.

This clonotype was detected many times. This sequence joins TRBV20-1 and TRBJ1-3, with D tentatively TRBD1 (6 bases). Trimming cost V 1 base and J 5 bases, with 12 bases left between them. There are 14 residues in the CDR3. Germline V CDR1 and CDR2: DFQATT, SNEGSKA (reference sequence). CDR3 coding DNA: TGCAGTGCTAGAGTAGGGGGTTATCGAAACACCATATATTTT. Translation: CSARVGGYRNTIYF.

CDR3 in amino acids: CSAPRSGRTDTQYF. CDR3 nucleotides: TGCAGTGCTCCCCGATCGGGGAGGACAGATACGCAGTATTTT. The J gene is TRBJ2-3, the V gene TRBV20-1; D is possibly TRBD2 (6 bases). Germline V gene data show CDR1 as DFQATT and CDR2 as SNEGSKA (reference sequence). The CDR3 has 14 residues. V gave up 5 bases and J gave up 3 bases, with 15 bases separating them.

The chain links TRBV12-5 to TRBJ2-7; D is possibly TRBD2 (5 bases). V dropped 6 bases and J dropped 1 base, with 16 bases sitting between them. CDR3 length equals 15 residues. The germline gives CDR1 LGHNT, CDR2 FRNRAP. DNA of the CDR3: TGTGCTAGTGGCCCCGCGGGCTGGAGATCCTACGAGCAGTACTTC. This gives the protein CASGPAGWRSYEQYF.

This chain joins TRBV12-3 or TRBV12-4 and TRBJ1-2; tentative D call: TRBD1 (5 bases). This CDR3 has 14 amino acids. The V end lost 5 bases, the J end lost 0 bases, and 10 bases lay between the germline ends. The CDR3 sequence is CASSPTGPNYGYTF. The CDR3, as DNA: TGTGCCAGCAGTCCTACGGGGCCTAACTATGGCTACACCTTC.

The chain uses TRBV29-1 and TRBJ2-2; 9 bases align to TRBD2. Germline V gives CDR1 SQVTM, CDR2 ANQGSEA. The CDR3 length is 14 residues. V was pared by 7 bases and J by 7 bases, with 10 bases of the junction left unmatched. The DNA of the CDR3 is TGCAGCGCCGGGAAGCGGGGGGAAAGCGGGGAGCTGTTTTTT. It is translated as CSAGKRGESGELFF.

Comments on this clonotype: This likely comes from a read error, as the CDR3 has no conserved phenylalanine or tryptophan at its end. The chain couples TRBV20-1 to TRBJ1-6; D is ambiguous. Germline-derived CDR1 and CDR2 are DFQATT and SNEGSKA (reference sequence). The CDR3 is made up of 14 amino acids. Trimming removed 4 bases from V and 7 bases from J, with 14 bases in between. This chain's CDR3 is CSANLGRLNSPLHS. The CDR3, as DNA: TGCAGTGCTAACCTCGGACGGCTAAATTCACCCCTCCACTCT.

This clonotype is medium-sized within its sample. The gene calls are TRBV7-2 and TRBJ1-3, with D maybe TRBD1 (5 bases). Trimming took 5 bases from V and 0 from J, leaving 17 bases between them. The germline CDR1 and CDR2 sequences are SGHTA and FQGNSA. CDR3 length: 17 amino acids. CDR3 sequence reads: CASSQSGAGASGNTIYF. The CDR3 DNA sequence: TGTGCCAGCAGCCAAAGTGGGGCAGGAGCCTCTGGAAACACCATATATTTT.

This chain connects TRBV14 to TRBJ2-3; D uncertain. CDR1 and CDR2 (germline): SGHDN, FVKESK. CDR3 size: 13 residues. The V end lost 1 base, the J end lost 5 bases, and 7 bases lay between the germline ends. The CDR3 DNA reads TGTGCCAGCAGCCAAGTTCCGAGAGATACGCAGTATTTT. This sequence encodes CASSQVPRDTQYF.